The entry below gives a single T cell receptor beta chain sequence along with its context. Its cognate antigen has yet to be identified. Qualities for individual bases were not recorded, and no much larger clone is one base off. The CDR3 goes from the cysteine to the phenylalanine over 15 residues. Left in the record is the CDR3 DNA by itself, 45 bases read in frame from the first base. Compared with germline, V lacks 4 bases and J lacks 4 bases; bases without a gene match: 6. Looking up the germline V gene (reference sequence) yields CDR1 SEHNR and CDR2 FQNEAQ. The cohort was made up of 500 to 850 healthy bone marrow donors. At the time of sampling, every cohort member was nominally healthy, though immune exposures that went unrecorded were likely present. The donor tested CMV seronegative, placing the donor among the approximately 400 seronegative members of the cohort. Every donor gave a peripheral blood sample, and the peripheral blood mononuclear cells from that sample were used for TCR beta sequencing. The Qiagen DNeasy Blood Extraction Kit was used to extract genomic DNA from the blood cell samples.

These data originate in a study of cytomegalovirus exposure and HLA in healthy donors (dated by TCRdb to about 2017). For context, the study as a whole: An earlier analysis of some 600 of the donors reported 276 Gb of sequence data and some 110 million unique TCR beta sequences obtained from about 180 million T cells. An early release covering roughly 600 HLA-typed donors comprised around 300 gigabases of sequencing data and some 79 million unique TCR sequences. To decide whether each TCR beta V gene segment behaved as functional or pseudogenic, an earlier analysis of approximately 600 of the donors relied on high-throughput TCR beta sequencing. Because of strong linkage in the cohort, roughly five DR-DQ haplotypes were treated as single units for association and clustering. The genetic ancestry cluster associated with self-reported Caucasian donors included roughly four fifths of the roughly 400 genotyped donors. Across approximately 400 genotyped donors of the cohort, an average of approximately 200,000 unique TCR beta nucleotide sequences per donor were sequenced, and roughly 17% of those sequences were non-productive. A later genetic analysis used genome-wide SNP genotypes for about 60% of the roughly 700 donors, treating that subset as a discovery cohort. The study used immunosequencing to profile the T cell repertoires of approximately 650 subjects and linked those repertoires to cytomegalovirus serostatus. Typing coverage varied by locus: about 620-630 donors for A, B, C, DRB1 and DQB1; roughly 560 for DQA1; over 600 for DPA1; around 450 for DPB1. Rather than drawing on any new phenotypic data, the later analysis identified candidate immune exposures from TCR beta sequences and the way those sequences occurred across donors. To predict cytomegalovirus infection status, the study combined high-throughput TCR immunosequencing, statistical association of individual TCRs with disease status, and machine learning. Alongside the repertoire data, information on donor age, sex, ethnicity and CMV serostatus was compiled. The study aimed to test whether cataloging public T cell receptors could reveal signatures of past pathogen exposure. Every repertoire in the discovery cohort had been generated on one and the same sequencing platform. A later analysis re-analyzed previously published TCR beta repertoires from 660 or so donors and added high-resolution HLA genotyping to study TCR occurrence patterns. Along with the roughly 710-subject first cohort, a separate validation cohort of over a hundred different subjects was used. Both class I and class II loci were covered by HLA typing, at four-digit resolution.

Receptor libraries were prepared by the immunoSEQ multiplex PCR assay. The multiplex PCR relied on a mix of 60 forward primers for TCR Vbeta segments and 13 reverse primers for TCR Jbeta segments. The CDR3 region of rearranged TCR beta genes was amplified from genomic DNA by a multiplex PCR assay. The Illumina HiSeq System was used to sequence the amplified TCR beta libraries as 87-base-pair reads. The authors' pipeline ran thus. A later analysis counted about 76 million unique TCR beta chains across the 600 to 850 repertoires, and 9 million to 14 million of these chains were shared by at least two donors. To remove PCR and sequencing errors, raw reads were error-corrected and collapsed into unique sequences using a nearest-neighbor algorithm that merged closely related sequences. V, D and J gene segments were assigned by aligning CDR3 sequences to IMGT reference sequences. For a sequence to be retained, at least a six-nucleotide match to both a V gene segment and a J gene segment was required. A rearrangement was called productive if the CDR3 had no stop codons and remained in frame with V and J, and every other rearrangement was called non-productive. CDR3 was defined by IMGT convention, running from the second conserved V-encoded cysteine to the conserved J-encoded phenylalanine. Sequences without an unambiguous match to a single V gene segment were excluded from the earlier analysis of 450 to 650 of the donors. In an earlier analysis of some 590 of the donors, a V segment was called functional when productive rearrangements were above 56.7%, and segregating when the standard deviation between donors exceeded 5%. To diagnose cytomegalovirus status from the catalog of TCR beta chain sequences, a statistical classification framework was built. In a later analysis, TCR nucleotide sequences were compared against IMGT/GENE-DB human TR gene sequences so that V and J genes could be assigned. A later analysis assigned CDR3 sequences and most-parsimonious VDJ recombination scenarios with the TCRdist pipeline. In a later analysis, each TCR beta chain was defined by its CDR3 amino acid sequence together with its V-gene family, and reads without a unique V-gene family were excluded. As a way to deal with suspected cross-contamination and a sequencing artifact, a later analysis dropped 450 to 600 nucleotide sequences that were highly shared and had low generation probability. In a later analysis, a clonal expansion index was calculated for each public chain from normalized within-repertoire ranks of inferred template counts. Generation probabilities in a later analysis came from a VDJ recombination model fitted to out-of-frame rearrangements, and those results were checked against IGoR. In a later analysis, TCR-TCR, TCR-HLA and TCR-CMV co-occurrence was scored with hypergeometric tests, and a repertoire-size bias correction was applied to TCR pairs. A later analysis estimated false discovery rates by permuting HLA or CMV assignments 20 times. In a later analysis, co-occurring TCRs were grouped with DBSCAN, and TCRdist sequence similarity was added when clustering was performed within HLA-allele-positive subsets. Repertoires with fewer than 30,000 or more than 120,000 public chains, plus five repertoires with anomalous nucleotide sharing, were excluded from co-occurrence clustering. This is the immuneACCESS table as TCRdb keeps it, with only in-frame sequences that have V and J called. A part of the clones is gone; compared with another copy, unresolved V genes explain less than half, and the rest is unexplained. The V and J calls and clone size come from that table; D and trimming were worked out from the DNA. Recorded for this sample are some 110,000 clones; 75% to 85% of them occurred a single time. The ten largest make up around 2.1% of the sample.

The paper's findings and limits, for the study overall: A later analysis found that most CMV-associated TCR beta chains appeared HLA-restricted, with HLA associations seemingly driven largely by CMV exposure. HLA typing was unavailable for some donors at each locus, so association tests used only the typed subset. In a later analysis, HLA-associated TCR beta chains showed more clonal expansion and lower generation probabilities than non-associated chains that were equally common. The study listed 150 to 200 TCR beta chains as associated with cytomegalovirus. A further reported finding was that TCR beta sequences accurately predicted the HLA-A and HLA-B alleles for most subjects in the first cohort. Roughly 15 rarely observed V segments, including chromosome 9 orphons, were excluded from the earlier analysis of just under 600 of the donors because counts were too low. Linkage disequilibrium might explain the correlated functional status among segregating V segments, but an unknown experimental factor could not be ruled out. In a later analysis, TCR association rates were found to vary across HLA loci, with the most associated TCRs seen for DRB1 alleles and the fewest for HLA-C alleles. Immune exposure information for the cohort was limited to CMV serostatus. This cohort had only TCR beta chains sequenced, and the lack of alpha or paired-chain data limited which features could be detected. A cluster of highly shared sequence variants was judged likely to represent a technical artifact of the sequencing pipeline. A later genetic analysis associated a missense DCLRE1C variant with V-gene and J-gene trimming of TCR beta chains, and an independent cohort replicated the association. When HLA alleles, especially DR and DQ, strongly co-occurred, TCR associations were difficult to assign to individual alleles. A later analysis associated 17,000 or so TCR beta sequences with specific HLA alleles at a false discovery rate of 0.05. The classifier was reported to diagnose cytomegalovirus status with high specificity and sensitivity in both the original and validation cohorts. A few of the identified cytomegalovirus-associated TCR beta chains were confirmed in vitro to be specific for cytomegalovirus antigens. While some public TCRs were present in many individuals, most TCR sequences turned up only very rarely across donors. A later genetic analysis reported fewer N-insertions in productive TCRs among donors in an Asian-associated ancestry cluster than the approximately 700-donor mean. According to a later analysis, parvovirus B19, influenza, CMV and Epstein-Barr virus appeared linked to several top co-occurrence clusters. In an earlier analysis of 450 to 750 of the donors, most TCR beta V segments appeared in productive rearrangements about 87% or about 30% of the time, broadly matching IMGT annotations. Some IMGT-functional V segments, including TRBV6-2 and TRBV6-3, could not be distinguished by the 87-base-pair reads and were therefore excluded. Roughly uniform sequencing depth across donors was assumed in presence/absence analyses, although this assumption may not hold. According to the authors, the approach could potentially be generalized to other disease states and immunological phenotypes.

Here the chain combines TRBV7-9 and TRBJ1-1; the junction holds 10 bases that match TRBD1. The sample was PBMCs. This clonotype was obtained from a young man in good health and CMV-seronegative. The CDR3 protein sequence reads: CASSSGTGEGTEAFF. The DNA sequence is given as TGTGCCAGCAGCTCAGGGACAGGGGAAGGCACTGAAGCTTTCTTT.